This TCR beta chain was found in a study of identical twins. Broader study findings: Beta out-of-frame sequences showed weaker excess sharing between twins. Fewer insertions characterized abundant cord blood beta clonotypes, whereas memory repertoires showed none.

V lost 2 bases and J lost 6; bases outside the gene matches: 6. The CDR3 contains 15 residues. This clonotype was counted only a few times. Its antigen remains unidentified. Template switching added a universal primer site; cDNA carried unique molecular identifiers. TCRdb analysed the 5' RACE reads with MiXCR anew, one entry per CDR3 protein. The table shows some 1,700,000 distinct CDR3 sequences, with 25% to 35% occurring only once. The TCR was taken from a newborn girl in good health. The sequencing input was cord blood. The rearrangement joins TRBV12-3 or TRBV12-4 to TRBJ2-3, with 9 bases lining up with TRBD2. CDR3 DNA sequence: TGTGCCAGCAGTTTACAGGTAGCGGGAGTGGATACGCAGTATTTT. Encoded protein: CASSLQVAGVDTQYF.